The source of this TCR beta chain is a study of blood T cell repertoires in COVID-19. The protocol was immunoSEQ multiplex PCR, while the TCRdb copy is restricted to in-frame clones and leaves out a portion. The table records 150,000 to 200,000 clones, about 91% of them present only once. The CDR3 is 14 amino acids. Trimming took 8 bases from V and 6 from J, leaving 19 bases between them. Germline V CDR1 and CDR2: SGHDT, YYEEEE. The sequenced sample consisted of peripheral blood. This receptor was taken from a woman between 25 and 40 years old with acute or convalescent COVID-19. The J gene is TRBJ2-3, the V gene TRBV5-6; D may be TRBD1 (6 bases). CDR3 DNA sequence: TGTGCCAGTTCCCGGGACACCAAGGGGGATACGCAGTATTTT. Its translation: CASSRDTKGDTQYF.